This paragraph covers one T cell receptor beta chain sequence. This sample stems from a study of blood T cell repertoires in COVID-19. As for the study in general: Whether acute or convalescent, the COVID-19 samples came from the United States, Italy and Spain. PBMCs, B-cell-depleted T cells, or T cells were the source of the cDNA or gDNA that made up the material.

The assay was immunoSEQ multiplex PCR, and TCRdb's table has in-frame clones only and misses some. This repertoire shows some 71,000 clones, about four fifths found once; its top ten account for approximately 12%. The CDR3 totals 17 residues. CDR1 and CDR2 from the germline V gene are MDHEN and SYDVKM. V shed 1 base, J shed 7 bases, and the junction held 7 bases outside the gene matches. The receptor's source is a man aged 50 to 59 with COVID-19, enrolled during active disease. The sample comprised peripheral blood. J is TRBJ2-2 and V is TRBV28; 12 positions agree with TRBD1. CDR3 DNA sequence: TGTGCCAGCAGTTTATCGGGGGACAGGGGGCTTCGCGGGGAGCTGTTTTTT. It yields the protein CASSLSGDRGLRGELFF.